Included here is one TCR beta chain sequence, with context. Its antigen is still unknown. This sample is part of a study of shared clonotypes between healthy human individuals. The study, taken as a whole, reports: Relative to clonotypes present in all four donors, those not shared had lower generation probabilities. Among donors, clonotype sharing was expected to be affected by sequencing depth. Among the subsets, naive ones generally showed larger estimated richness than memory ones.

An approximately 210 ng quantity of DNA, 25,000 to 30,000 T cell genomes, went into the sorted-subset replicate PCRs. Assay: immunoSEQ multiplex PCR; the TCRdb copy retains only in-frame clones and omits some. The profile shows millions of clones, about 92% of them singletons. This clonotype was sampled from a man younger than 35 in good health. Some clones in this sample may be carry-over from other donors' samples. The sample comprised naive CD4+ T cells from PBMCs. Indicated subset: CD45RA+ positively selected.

Here the CDR3 reads CASSTDTQYF. The CDR3 coding sequence is TGTGCCAGCAGTACAGATACGCAGTATTTT. J is TRBJ2-3 and V is TRBV11-2; D unclear. V lost 6 bases and J lost 3, with 1 base in between. The CDR3 spans 10 residues. Germline V gene sequence: CDR1 SGHAT, CDR2 FQNNGV.